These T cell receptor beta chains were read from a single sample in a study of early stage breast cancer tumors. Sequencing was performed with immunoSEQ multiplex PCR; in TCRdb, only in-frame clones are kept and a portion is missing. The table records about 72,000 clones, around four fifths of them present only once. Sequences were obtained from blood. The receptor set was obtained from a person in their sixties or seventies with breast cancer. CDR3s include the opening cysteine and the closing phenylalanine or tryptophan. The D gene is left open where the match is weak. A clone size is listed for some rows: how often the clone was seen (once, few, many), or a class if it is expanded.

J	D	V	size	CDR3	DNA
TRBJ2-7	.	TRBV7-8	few	CASSPLPRGPYEQYF	TGTGCCAGCAGCCCGCTACCCCGAGGCCCCTACGAGCAGTACTTC
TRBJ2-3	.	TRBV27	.	CASRLGNTDTQYF	TGTGCCAGCCGCCTCGGTAACACAGATACGCAGTATTTT
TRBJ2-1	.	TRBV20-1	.	CSANAGPEQFF	TGCAGTGCCAATGCCGGTCCCGAGCAGTTCTTC
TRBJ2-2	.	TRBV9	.	CASSATSRSAGELFF	TGTGCCAGCAGCGCCACCTCGCGGTCAGCCGGGGAGCTGTTTTTT
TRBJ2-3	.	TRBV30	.	CAWSLGRDLSTDTQYF	TGTGCCTGGAGCCTGGGGCGGGACCTTTCCACAGATACGCAGTATTTT
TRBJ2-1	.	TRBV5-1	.	CASGPSGGHNEQFF	TGCGCCAGCGGCCCTTCTGGGGGCCACAATGAGCAGTTCTTC
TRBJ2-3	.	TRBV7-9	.	CASISGGTGSTDTQYF	TGTGCCAGCATTTCAGGGGGGACTGGCAGCACAGATACGCAGTATTTT
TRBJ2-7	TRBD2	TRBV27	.	CASSLASGPYEQYF	TGTGCCAGCAGTTTGGCTAGCGGTCCCTACGAGCAGTACTTC
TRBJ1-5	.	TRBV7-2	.	CASSLGSVLQPQHF	TGTGCCAGCAGCTTAGGCTCAGTCCTACAGCCCCAGCATTTT
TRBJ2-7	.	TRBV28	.	CASKTRGARYEQYF	TGTGCCAGCAAGACCCGGGGTGCCCGCTACGAGCAGTACTTC
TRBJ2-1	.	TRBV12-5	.	CASGLVGTSSYNEQFF	TGTGCTAGTGGTTTGGTAGGGACCAGCTCCTACAATGAGCAGTTCTTC
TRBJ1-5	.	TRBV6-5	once	CASSRGAGSNQPQHF	TGTGCCAGCAGCCGGGGAGCGGGGAGCAATCAGCCCCAGCATTTT
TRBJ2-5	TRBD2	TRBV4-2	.	CASSPYYGGAGETQYF	TGTGCCAGCAGCCCCTACTACGGGGGGGCCGGAGAGACCCAGTACTTC
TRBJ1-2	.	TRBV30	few	CAWAGNYGYTF	TGTGCCTGGGCAGGGAACTATGGCTACACCTTC
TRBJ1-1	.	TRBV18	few	CASSPRGGNMNTEAFF	TGTGCCAGCTCACCAAGGGGAGGCAACATGAACACTGAAGCTTTCTTT
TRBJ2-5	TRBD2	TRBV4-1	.	CASSQDAPGGGSDETQYF	TGCGCCAGCAGCCAAGATGCCCCCGGGGGGGGCAGTGACGAGACCCAGTACTTC
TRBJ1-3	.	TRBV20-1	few	CSADGGNTIYF	TGCAGTGCAGACGGAGGAAACACCATATATTTT
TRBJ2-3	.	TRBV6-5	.	CASSYSNQDTQYF	TGTGCCAGCAGTTACTCGAATCAAGATACGCAGTATTTT
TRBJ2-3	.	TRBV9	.	CASSVLGEGTQYF	TGTGCCAGCAGCGTGCTAGGAGAGGGTACGCAGTATTTT
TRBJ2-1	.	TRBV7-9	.	CASNLIGGHNEQFF	TGTGCCAGCAACCTCATCGGGGGGCACAATGAGCAGTTCTTC
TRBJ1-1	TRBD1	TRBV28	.	CASSQSTLQGEVGAFF	TGTGCCAGCAGTCAATCTACCTTACAGGGGGAAGTAGGGGCTTTCTTT
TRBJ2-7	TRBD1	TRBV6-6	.	CASRPTGVRGLGEQYF	TGTGCCAGCAGACCTACAGGGGTAAGGGGTCTGGGAGAGCAGTACTTC
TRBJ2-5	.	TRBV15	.	CATSRGLVGETQYF	TGTGCCACCAGCAGAGGTCTAGTGGGGGAGACCCAGTACTTC
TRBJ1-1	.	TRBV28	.	CASSYQDGNTEAFF	TGTGCCAGCAGTTACCAAGACGGGAACACTGAAGCTTTCTTT
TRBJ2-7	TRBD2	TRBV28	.	CASSWGGDPYEQYF	TGTGCCAGCAGCTGGGGAGGGGACCCCTACGAGCAGTACTTC
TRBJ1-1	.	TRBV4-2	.	CASSQEPGEAAREAFF	TGTGCCAGCAGCCAAGAACCCGGGGAGGCGGCGAGGGAAGCTTTCTTT
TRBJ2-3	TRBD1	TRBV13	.	CASSSTGTRTDTQYF	TGTGCCAGCAGCTCGACAGGGACAAGGACAGATACGCAGTATTTT
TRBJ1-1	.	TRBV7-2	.	CASSSIGGTEAFF	TGTGCCAGCAGCTCTATAGGCGGCACTGAAGCTTTCTTT
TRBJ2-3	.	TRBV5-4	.	CASSPGSSVDTQYF	TGTGCCAGCAGCCCAGGTTCGAGCGTAGATACGCAGTATTTT
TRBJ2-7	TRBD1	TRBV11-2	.	CASSPRDRVSHEQYF	TGTGCCAGCAGTCCGAGGGACAGGGTATCACACGAGCAGTACTTC
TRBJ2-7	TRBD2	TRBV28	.	CASSQPGTSGSDEQYF	TGTGCCAGCAGTCAACCAGGGACTAGCGGGAGCGATGAGCAGTACTTC
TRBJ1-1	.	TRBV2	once	CASSEANTEAFF	TGTGCCAGCAGTGAAGCGAACACTGAAGCTTTCTTT
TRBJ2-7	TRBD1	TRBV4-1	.	CASSPSRGPNEQYF	TGCGCCAGCAGCCCGAGCAGGGGGCCAAACGAGCAGTACTTC
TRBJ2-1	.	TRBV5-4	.	CASSRSYGGSYNEQFF	TGTGCCAGCAGCCGTAGTTACGGGGGCTCCTACAATGAGCAGTTCTTC
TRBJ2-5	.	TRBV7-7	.	CASSFSRWEYF	TGTGCTAGCAGCTTTTCAAGATGGGAGTACTTC
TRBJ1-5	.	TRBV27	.	CATALVAGSNQPQHF	TGTGCCACCGCGTTGGTGGCGGGCAGCAATCAGCCCCAGCATTTT
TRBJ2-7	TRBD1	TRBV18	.	CASSLGQNYEQYF	TGTGCCAGCTCATTGGGACAGAACTACGAGCAGTACTTC
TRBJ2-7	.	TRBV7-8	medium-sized	CASSLEKWSYEQYF	TGTGCCAGCAGCTTAGAGAAATGGTCCTACGAGCAGTACTTC
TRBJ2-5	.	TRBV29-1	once	CSAHDPQKPQETQYF	TGCAGCGCTCATGACCCCCAGAAACCCCAAGAGACCCAGTACTTC
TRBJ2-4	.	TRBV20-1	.	CSATTDSIQYF	TGCAGTGCTACGACAGACAGCATTCAGTACTTC
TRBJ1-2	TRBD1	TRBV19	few	CASSTPHRGQDGYTF	TGTGCCAGTAGTACCCCGCACAGGGGGCAGGACGGCTACACCTTC
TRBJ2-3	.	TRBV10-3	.	CANSWGGTDTQYF	TGTGCCAACTCCTGGGGGGGCACAGATACGCAGTATTTT
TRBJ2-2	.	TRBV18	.	CASSPIQGPNTGELFF	TGTGCCAGCTCACCGATACAGGGACCAAACACCGGGGAGCTGTTTTTT
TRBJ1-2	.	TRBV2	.	CASFRLRVPNYGYTF	TGTGCCAGCTTTAGGTTGAGGGTCCCTAACTATGGCTACACCTTC
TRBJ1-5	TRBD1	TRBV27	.	CASSGTGSQPQHF	TGTGCCAGCAGTGGGACAGGGAGTCAGCCCCAGCATTTT